The sequence of this T cell receptor beta chain was determined in a study of shared clonotypes between healthy human individuals. Generated by immunoSEQ multiplex PCR, the TCRdb table keeps only in-frame clones and is missing some. The profile shows approximately 720,000 clones, about two thirds of them singletons. A split of CD4+ cells into CD45RA+ naive and CD45RA-negative memory subsets was performed. V shed 2 bases, J shed 5 bases, and the junction held 7 bases outside the gene matches. CDR1 and CDR2 from the germline V gene are LGHNA and YNFKEQ. CDR3 length: 16 residues. The sequenced sample was memory CD4+ T cells sorted from blood. The subset: CD45RA-negative fraction. The sequence derives from a woman younger than 45 in good health. This chain joins TRBV4-2 and TRBJ2-1; TRBD1 aligns across 9 bases. Written as DNA, the CDR3 is TGTGCCAGCAGCCAACGACAGGGGGGAGGGAACAATGAGCAGTTCTTC. Translated: CASSQRQGGGNNEQFF.